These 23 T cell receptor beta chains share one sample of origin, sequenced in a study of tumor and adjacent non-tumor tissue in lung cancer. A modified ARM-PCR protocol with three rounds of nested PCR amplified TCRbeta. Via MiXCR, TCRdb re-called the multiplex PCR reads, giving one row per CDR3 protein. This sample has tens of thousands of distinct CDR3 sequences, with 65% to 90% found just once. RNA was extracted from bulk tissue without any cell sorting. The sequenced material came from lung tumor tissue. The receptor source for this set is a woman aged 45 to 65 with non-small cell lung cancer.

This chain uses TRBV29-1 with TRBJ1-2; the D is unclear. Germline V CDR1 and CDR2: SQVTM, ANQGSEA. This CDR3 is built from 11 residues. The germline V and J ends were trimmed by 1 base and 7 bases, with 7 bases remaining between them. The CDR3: CSVEGNGGYTF. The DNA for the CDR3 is TGCAGCGTTGAAGGGAACGGTGGCTACACCTTC.

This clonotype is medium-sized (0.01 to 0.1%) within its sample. The CDR3: CASSLEIWQPQHF. Written as DNA, the CDR3 is TGTGCCAGCAGCTTGGAAATTTGGCAGCCCCAGCATTTT. The chain recombines TRBV11-2 with TRBJ1-5; no definite D call. V was pared by 3 bases and J by 7 bases, with 10 bases between. Germline CDR1 and CDR2: SGHAT and FQNNGV. There are 13 residues in the CDR3.

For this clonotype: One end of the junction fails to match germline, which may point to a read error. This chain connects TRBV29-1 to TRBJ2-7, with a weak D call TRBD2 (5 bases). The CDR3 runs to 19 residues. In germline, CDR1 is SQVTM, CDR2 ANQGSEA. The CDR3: CSVEERWPAEGRTSYVQYF. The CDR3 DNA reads TGCAGCGTTGAAGAGAGGTGGCCAGCGGAAGGCCGAACCTCCTACGTGCAGTACTTC.

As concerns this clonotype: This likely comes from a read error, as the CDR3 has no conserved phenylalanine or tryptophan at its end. The DNA for the CDR3 is TGTGCCACCTGTGACCGGACAGTGGGGGAAGCTTTCTTA. As protein: CATCDRTVGEAFL. The V and J genes are TRBV24-1 and TRBJ1-1; D possibly corresponds to TRBD1 (6 bases). The CDR3 totals 13 residues. CDR1 and CDR2 (germline): KGHDR, SFDVKD.

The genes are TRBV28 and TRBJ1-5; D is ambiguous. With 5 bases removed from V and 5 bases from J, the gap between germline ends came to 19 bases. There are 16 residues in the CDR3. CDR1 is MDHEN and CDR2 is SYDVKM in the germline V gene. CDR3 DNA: TGTGCCAGCAGTCCCTCGTCGGGTGCAAGCGATCAGCCCCAGCATTTT. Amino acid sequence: CASSPSSGASDQPQHF.

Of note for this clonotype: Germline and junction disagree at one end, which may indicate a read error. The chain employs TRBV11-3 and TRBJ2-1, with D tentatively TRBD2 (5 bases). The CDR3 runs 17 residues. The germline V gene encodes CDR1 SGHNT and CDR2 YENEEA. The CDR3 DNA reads TGTGCCAGGAGCAACGTCGATCCAAGGACTGGCGAAAATGAGCAGATCTTC. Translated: CARSNVDPRTGENEQIF.

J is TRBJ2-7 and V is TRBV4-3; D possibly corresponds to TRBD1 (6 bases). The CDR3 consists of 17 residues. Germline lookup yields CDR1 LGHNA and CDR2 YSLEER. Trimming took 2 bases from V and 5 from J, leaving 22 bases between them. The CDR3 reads CASSQNRSEQGLDEQYF. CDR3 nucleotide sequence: TGCGCCAGCAGCCAAAATAGGTCGGAACAGGGCCTCGACGAGCAGTACTTC.

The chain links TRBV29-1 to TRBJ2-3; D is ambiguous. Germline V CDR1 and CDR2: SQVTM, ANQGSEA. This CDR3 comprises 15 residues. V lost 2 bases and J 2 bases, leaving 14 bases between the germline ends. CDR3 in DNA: TGCAGCGTTGAAACGTGGGGAACTCACACAGATACGCAGTATTTT. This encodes CSVETWGTHTDTQYF.

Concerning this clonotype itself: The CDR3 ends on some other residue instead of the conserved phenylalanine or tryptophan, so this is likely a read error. The CDR3 protein is CSERTGLLTDTQYL. The CDR3 DNA reads as TGCAGCGAGAGGACAGGGCTTCTCACTGATACGCAGTATTTA. The genes are TRBV29-1 and TRBJ2-3, with 8 bases aligning to TRBD1. The germline V gene has CDR1 SQVTM and CDR2 ANQGSEA. The V segment lost 7 bases and the J segment 6 bases; nucleotides outside the gene matches: 12. The CDR3 is made up of 14 amino acids.

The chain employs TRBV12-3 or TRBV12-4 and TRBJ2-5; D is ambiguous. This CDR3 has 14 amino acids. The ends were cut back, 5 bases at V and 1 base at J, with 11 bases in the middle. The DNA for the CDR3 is TGTGCCAGCAGTGACCCCGGAACCCAAGAGACCCAGTACTTC. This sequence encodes CASSDPGTQETQYF.

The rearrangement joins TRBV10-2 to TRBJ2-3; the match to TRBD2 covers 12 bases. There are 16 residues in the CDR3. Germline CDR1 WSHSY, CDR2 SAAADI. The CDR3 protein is CISSEKSGLAGDTQYF. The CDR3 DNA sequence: TGCATCAGCAGTGAGAAGTCGGGACTAGCGGGAGATACGCAGTATTTT.

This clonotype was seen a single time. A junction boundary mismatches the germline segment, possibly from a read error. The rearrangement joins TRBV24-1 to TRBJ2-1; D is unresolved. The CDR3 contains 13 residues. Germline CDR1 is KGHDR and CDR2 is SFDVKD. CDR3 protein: CDTRQRNNNEQFF. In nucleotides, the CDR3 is TGTGACACCCGACAACGGAATAACAATGAGCAGTTCTTC.

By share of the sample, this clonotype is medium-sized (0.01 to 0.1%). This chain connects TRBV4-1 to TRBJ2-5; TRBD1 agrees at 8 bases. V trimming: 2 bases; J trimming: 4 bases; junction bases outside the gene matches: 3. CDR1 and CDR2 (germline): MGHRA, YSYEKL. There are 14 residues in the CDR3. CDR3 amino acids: CASSQIGQGETQYF. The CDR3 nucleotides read TGCGCCAGCAGCCAAATTGGACAGGGAGAGACCCAGTACTTC.

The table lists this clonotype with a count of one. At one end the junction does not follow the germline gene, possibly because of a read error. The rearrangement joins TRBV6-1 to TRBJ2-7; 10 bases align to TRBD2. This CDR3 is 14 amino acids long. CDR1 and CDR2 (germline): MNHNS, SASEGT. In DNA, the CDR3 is TGTGCCAGCATTGGACTAGCGGCCCCCTACGAGCAGTATTTC. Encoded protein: CASIGLAAPYEQYF.

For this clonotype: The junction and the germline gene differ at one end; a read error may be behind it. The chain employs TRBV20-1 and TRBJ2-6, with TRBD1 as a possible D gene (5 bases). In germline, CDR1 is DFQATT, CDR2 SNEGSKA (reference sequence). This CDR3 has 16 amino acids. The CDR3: CSARFHIGSGANVVTF. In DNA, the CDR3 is TGCAGTGCTAGGTTCCATATAGGCTCTGGGGCCAACGTCGTGACTTTC.

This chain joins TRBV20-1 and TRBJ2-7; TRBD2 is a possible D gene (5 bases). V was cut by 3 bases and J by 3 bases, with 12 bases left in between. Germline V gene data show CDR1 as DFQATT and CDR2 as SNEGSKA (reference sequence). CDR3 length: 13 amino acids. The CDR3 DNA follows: TGCAGTGCTAGTGGTGCTGACTACTACGAGCAGTACTTC. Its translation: CSASGADYYEQYF.

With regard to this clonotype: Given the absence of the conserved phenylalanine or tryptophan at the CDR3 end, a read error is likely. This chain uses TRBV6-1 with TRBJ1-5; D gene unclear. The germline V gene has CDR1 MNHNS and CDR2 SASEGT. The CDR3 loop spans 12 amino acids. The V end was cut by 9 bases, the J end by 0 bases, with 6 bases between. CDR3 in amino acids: CASSNSNQPQHL. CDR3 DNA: TGTGCCAGTAGTAATAGCAATCAGCCCCAGCATCTT.

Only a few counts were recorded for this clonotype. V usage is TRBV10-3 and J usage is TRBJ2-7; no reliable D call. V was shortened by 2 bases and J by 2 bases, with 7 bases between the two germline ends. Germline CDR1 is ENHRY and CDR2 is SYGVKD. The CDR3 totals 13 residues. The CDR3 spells CAISESGPYEQYF. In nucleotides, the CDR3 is TGTGCCATCAGTGAGAGTGGACCCTACGAGCAGTACTTC.

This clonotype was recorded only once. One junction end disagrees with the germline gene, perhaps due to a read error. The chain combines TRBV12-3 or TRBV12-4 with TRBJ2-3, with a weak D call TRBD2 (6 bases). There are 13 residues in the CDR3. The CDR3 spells CASRIIAVDTQYF. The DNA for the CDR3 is TGTGCCAGCAGGATAATAGCGGTAGATACACAGTATTTT.

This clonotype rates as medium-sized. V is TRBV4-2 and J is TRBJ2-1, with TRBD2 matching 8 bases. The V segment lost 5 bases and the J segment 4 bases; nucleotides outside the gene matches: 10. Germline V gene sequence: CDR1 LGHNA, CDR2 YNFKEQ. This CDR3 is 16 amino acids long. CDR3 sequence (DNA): TGTGCCAGCAGCTCCTCCCTAGCGGGCCGGTACAATGAGCAGTTCTTC. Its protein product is CASSSSLAGRYNEQFF.

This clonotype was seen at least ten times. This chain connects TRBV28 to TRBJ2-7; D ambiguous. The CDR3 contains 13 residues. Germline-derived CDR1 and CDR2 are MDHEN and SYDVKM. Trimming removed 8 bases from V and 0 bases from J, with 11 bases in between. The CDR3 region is CASEEVSSYEQYF. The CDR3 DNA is TGTGCCAGCGAAGAGGTCAGCTCCTACGAGCAGTACTTC.

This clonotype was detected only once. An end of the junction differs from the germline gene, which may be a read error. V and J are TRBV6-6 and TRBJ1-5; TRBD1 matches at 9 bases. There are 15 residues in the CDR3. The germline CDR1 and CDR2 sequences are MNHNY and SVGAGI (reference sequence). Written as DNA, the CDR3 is TGTACCAGCAGACAGACAGGGGGTGCAGGGCAGCCTCAGCATTTT. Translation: CTSRQTGGAGQPQHF.

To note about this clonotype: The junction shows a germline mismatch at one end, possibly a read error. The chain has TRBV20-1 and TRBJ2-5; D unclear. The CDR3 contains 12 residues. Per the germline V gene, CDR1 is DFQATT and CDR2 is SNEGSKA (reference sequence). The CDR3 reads CSANRYQDTQYF. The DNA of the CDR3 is TGCAGTGCTAACCGGTACCAAGATACCCAGTACTTC.